This T cell receptor (beta chain) emerged from a study of blood T cell repertoires in COVID-19. Study information: PBMCs, B-cell-depleted T cells, or T cells were the source of the cDNA or gDNA that made up the material.

Germline V gene sequence: CDR1 SNHLY, CDR2 FYNNEI. The V gene lost 7 bases and the J gene lost 7 bases, with 11 bases spanning the gap. The CDR3 sequence is 12 residues long. The authors' processing: Estimation of nucleated cell counts was performed using reference gene primer amplification. The table came from immunoSEQ multiplex PCR; TCRdb's copy has only in-frame clones and leaves some out. The V and J calls and clone size come from that table; D and trimming were worked out from the DNA. Among some 270,000 clones, around 83% were seen once, and the ten largest hold more than 1.5%. In its sample, this clone was seen a few times.

The clonotype was recovered from a woman in her 40s who had recovered from COVID-19. The chain is built from TRBV2 and TRBJ2-1; TRBD1 might be the D (6 bases). Sequences were obtained from peripheral blood. The CDR3 sequence is CASKGDGNEQFF. The CDR3 DNA reads as TGTGCCAGCAAGGGGGACGGGAATGAGCAGTTCTTC.